A selection of T cell receptor beta chains follows, all from one sample in a study of blood T cell repertoires in COVID-19. The protocol was immunoSEQ multiplex PCR, while the TCRdb copy is restricted to in-frame clones and leaves out a portion. The table has about 70,000 clones, approximately 83% seen once; the top ten hold 6.9%. The sequencing sample was made of peripheral blood. The receptors come from a man aged 25 to 40 with COVID-19, enrolled during active disease. CDR3s include the opening cysteine and the closing phenylalanine or tryptophan. A D gene is named only where the DNA matches it firmly. Size tells how often a clone was seen (once, few, many) or the class of an expanded clone, and some rows leave it out.

NA TRBJ1-1 TRBV3-1/TRBV3-2 TRBD1 TGTGCCAGCAGCCGTAGACAGGGGGCTGGGAACACTGAAGCTTTCTTT CASSRRQGAGNTEAFF
NA TRBJ1-1 TRBV7-2 TRBD1 TGTGCCAGCAGCTTAAAAGACAGGGACACTGAAGCTTTCTTT CASSLKDRDTEAFF
NA TRBJ1-2 TRBV7-9 TRBD1 TGTGCCAGCAGCTTGCGGGACAGGGGGCGCGTAAGCTATGGCTACACCTTC CASSLRDRGRVSYGYTF
NA TRBJ2-3 TRBV7-9 NA TGTGCCAGCACGGGCAGGGCAGATACGCAGTATTTT CASTGRADTQYF
few TRBJ2-5 TRBV5-4 NA TGTGCCAGCAGCCGTAATAGCGGACAAGAGACCCAGTACTTC CASSRNSGQETQYF
NA TRBJ1-2 TRBV25-1 NA TGTGCCAGCAGTAAAGTGGAGGTATCGGATGGCTACACCTTC CASSKVEVSDGYTF
NA TRBJ2-1 TRBV10-2 TRBD2 TGCGCCAGCAGTGACACACTAGCGGGCAACCACAATGAGCAGTTCTTC CASSDTLAGNHNEQFF
NA TRBJ2-7 TRBV15 NA TGTGCCACCAGCAGAGATTCCGACGGGTTCGAGCAGTACTTC CATSRDSDGFEQYF
NA TRBJ1-2 TRBV28 TRBD1 TGTGCCAGCAGTCGTGCCGGGACAGGGTTTCGGGGCTACACCTTC CASSRAGTGFRGYTF
NA TRBJ1-1 TRBV18 NA TGTGCCAGCTCACCAAGAGAGAACACTGAAGCTTTCTTT CASSPRENTEAFF
NA TRBJ2-5 TRBV18 TRBD2 TGTGCCAGCTCACCACCGTCCCTAGCGGGAACAGAGACCCAGTACTTC CASSPPSLAGTETQYF
NA TRBJ2-3 TRBV11-2 NA TGTGCCAGCAGCTTGGTGCGATACGGGACAGATACGCAGTATTTT CASSLVRYGTDTQYF
NA TRBJ2-1 TRBV9 NA TGTGCCAGCAGCGCACAGATACTAGGCAATGAGCAGTTCTTC CASSAQILGNEQFF
NA TRBJ2-3 TRBV15 TRBD2 TGTGCCACCAGCAGAGGTGGTAGCGGGACAGATACGCAGTATTTT CATSRGGSGTDTQYF
NA TRBJ1-1 TRBV27 TRBD1 TGTGCCAGCAGTTTAGGACAGGGCATGAACACTGAAGCTTTCTTT CASSLGQGMNTEAFF
once TRBJ1-5 TRBV19 TRBD1 TGTGCCACCCAACGGGGGGACAGGGGGCGGAATCAGCCCCAGCATTTT CATQRGDRGRNQPQHF
NA TRBJ2-3 TRBV5-6 TRBD1 TGTGCCAGCAGCCTGCTCGAGGGGGCAGGCACAGATACGCAGTATTTT CASSLLEGAGTDTQYF
NA TRBJ2-3 TRBV28 TRBD2 TGTGCCAGCAGTTTTAGCGGGGGGGCCCGAGATACGCAGTATTTT CASSFSGGARDTQYF
NA TRBJ1-2 TRBV6-1 NA TGTGCCAGCAGTGAAATCGCGGATATAGGCTACACCTTC CASSEIADIGYTF
NA TRBJ1-2 TRBV7-2 TRBD1 TGTGCCAGCAGCTTTTCCGACAGGGTCTATGGCTACACCTTC CASSFSDRVYGYTF
NA TRBJ2-1 TRBV7-2 TRBD1 TGTGCCAGCAGCTCGCGGGACAGGGCCCGAGGGAATGAGCAGTTCTTC CASSSRDRARGNEQFF
NA TRBJ1-4 TRBV28 NA TGTGCCAGCAGAGTAGACACTGCAACTAATGAAAAACTGTTTTTT CASRVDTATNEKLFF
NA TRBJ2-7 TRBV6-6 TRBD2 TGTGCCGCCGGGACTAGCGGGGCTAGCTCCTACGAGCAGTACTTC CAAGTSGASSYEQYF
NA TRBJ1-6 TRBV28 NA TGTGCCAGCAGTTTACCCCAGGACAGTCGATCACCCCTCCACTTT CASSLPQDSRSPLHF
NA TRBJ2-7 TRBV6-6 TRBD2 TGTGCCAGCAGTTCCCCGACTAGCGGCTCCTACGAGCAGTACTTC CASSSPTSGSYEQYF